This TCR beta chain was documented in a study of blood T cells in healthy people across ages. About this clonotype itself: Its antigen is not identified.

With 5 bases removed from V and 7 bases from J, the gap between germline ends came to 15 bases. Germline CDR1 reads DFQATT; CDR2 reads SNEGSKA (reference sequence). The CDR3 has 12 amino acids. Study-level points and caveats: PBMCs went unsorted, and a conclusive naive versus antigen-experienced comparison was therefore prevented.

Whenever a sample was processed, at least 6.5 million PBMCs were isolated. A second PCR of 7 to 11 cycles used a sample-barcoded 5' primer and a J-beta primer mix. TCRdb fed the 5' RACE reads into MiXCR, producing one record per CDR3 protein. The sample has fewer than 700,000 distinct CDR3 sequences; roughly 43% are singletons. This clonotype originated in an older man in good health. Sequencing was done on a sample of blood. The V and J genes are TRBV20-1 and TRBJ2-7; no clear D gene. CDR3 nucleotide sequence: TGCAGTGCTCCGAATACCTACAATGAGCAGTACTTC. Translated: CSAPNTYNEQYF.